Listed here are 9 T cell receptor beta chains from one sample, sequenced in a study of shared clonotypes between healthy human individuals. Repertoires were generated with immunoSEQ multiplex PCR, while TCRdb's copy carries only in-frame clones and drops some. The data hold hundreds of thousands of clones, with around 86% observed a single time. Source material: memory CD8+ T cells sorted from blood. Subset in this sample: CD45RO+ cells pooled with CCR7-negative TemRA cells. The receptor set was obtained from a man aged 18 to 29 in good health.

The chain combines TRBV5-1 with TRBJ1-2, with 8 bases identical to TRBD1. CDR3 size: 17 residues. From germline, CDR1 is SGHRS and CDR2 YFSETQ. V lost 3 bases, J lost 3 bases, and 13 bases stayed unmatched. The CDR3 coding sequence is TGCGCCAGCAGCTCGGTTAAGCGGACAGGGCTGCACTATGGCTACACCTTC. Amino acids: CASSSVKRTGLHYGYTF.

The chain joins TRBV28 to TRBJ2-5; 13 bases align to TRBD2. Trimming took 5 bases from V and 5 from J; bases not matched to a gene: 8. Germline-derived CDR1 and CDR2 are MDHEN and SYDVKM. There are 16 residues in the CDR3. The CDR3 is CASSPNPGLAGETQYF. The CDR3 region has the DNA TGTGCCAGCAGTCCAAACCCGGGACTAGCGGGGGAGACCCAGTACTTC.

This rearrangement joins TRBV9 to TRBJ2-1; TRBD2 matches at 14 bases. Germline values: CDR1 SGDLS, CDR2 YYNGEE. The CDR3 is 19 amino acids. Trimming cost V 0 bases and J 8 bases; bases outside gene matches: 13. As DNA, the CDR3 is TGTGCCAGCAGCGTAGCTAGAGGGACTAGCGGGAGAATGGAAGATGAGCAGTTCTTC. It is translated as CASSVARGTSGRMEDEQFF. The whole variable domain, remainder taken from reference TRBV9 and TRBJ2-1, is DSGVTQTPKHLITATGQRVTLRCSPRSGDLSVYWYQQSLDQGLQFLIQYYNGEERAKGNILERFSAQQFPDLHSELNLSSLELGDSALYFCASSVARGTSGRMEDEQFFGPGTRLTVL.

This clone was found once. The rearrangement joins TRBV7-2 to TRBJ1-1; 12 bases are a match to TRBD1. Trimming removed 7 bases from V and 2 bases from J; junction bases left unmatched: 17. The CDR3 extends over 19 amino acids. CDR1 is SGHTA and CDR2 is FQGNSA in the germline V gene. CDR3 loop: CASIHTSLRDRGLNTEAFF. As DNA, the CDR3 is TGTGCCAGCATCCATACATCCCTCCGGGACAGGGGGCTAAACACTGAAGCTTTCTTT.

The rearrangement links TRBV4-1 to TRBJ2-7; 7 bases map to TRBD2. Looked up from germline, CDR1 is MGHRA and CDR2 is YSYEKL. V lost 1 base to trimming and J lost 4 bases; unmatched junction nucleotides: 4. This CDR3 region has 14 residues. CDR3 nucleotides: TGCGCCAGCAGCCAAGCGCGGGGGTTTTACGAGCAGTACTTC. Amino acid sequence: CASSQARGFYEQYF.

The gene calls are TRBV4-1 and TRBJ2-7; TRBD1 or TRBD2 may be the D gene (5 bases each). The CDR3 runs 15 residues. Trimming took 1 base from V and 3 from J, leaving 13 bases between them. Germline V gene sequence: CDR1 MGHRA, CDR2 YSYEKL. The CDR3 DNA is TGCGCCAGCAGCCAAGGAGGGACGGAGATCTACGAGCAGTACTTC. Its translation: CASSQGGTEIYEQYF.

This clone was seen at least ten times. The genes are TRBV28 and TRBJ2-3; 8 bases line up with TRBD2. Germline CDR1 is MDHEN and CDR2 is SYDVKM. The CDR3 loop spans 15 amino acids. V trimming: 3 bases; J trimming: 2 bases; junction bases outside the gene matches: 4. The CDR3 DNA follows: TGTGCCAGCAGTTTTGGACTAGCTACCACAGATACGCAGTATTTT. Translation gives CASSFGLATTDTQYF.

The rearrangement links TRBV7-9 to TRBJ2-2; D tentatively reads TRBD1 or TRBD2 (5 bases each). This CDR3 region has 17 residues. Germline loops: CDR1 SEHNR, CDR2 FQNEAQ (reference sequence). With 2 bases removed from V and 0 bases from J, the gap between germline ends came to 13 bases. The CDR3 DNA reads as TGTGCCAGCAGCTTATCTGGGGACCCGACGAACACCGGGGAGCTGTTTTTT. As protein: CASSLSGDPTNTGELFF.

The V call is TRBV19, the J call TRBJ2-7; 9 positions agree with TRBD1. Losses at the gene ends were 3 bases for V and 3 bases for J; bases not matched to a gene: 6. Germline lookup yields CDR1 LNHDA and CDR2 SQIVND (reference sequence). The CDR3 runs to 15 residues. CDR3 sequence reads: CASSMGDRGYYEQYF. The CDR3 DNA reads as TGTGCCAGTAGTATGGGTGACAGGGGGTACTACGAGCAGTACTTC.